Below are 18 T cell receptor beta chains sequenced from a single sample in a study of cytomegalovirus exposure and HLA in healthy donors (dated by TCRdb to the late 2010s). The library was made by the immunoSEQ multiplex PCR assay. For the multiplex PCR, a mixture combining 60 forward primers for TCR Vbeta segments and 13 reverse primers for TCR Jbeta segments was used. TCRdb holds this immuneACCESS table with in-frame rearrangements only. Some clones are missing; in checked studies, unresolved V genes explain under half, and the rest has no known cause. This sample holds some 150,000 clones; 75% to 85% were observed only once. Jointly, the top ten make up about 10% of the sample. What was sequenced was PBMCs. The receptors were sampled from a man in his fifties in good health and CMV-seropositive.

The chain has TRBV11-2 and TRBJ2-3; 8 bases align to TRBD2. This CDR3 comprises 17 residues. CDR1 SGHAT and CDR2 FQNNGV come from the germline V gene. With 0 bases clipped from V and 2 bases from J, the junction kept 7 bases outside the gene matches. CDR3 protein: CASSLDQLAVDTDTQYF. Here the CDR3 DNA reads TGTGCCAGCAGCTTAGATCAACTAGCGGTAGACACAGATACGCAGTATTTT.

This clone appeared once. The CDR3 sequence: CASSLFRVGHPQETQYF. Written as DNA, the CDR3 is TGTGCCAGCAGTTTATTCCGTGTAGGACACCCTCAAGAGACCCAGTACTTC. This chain links TRBV27 with TRBJ2-5, with D possibly matching TRBD1 (5 bases). Germline assignment: CDR1 MNHEY and CDR2 SMNVEV (reference sequence). This CDR3 has 17 residues. V was trimmed by 1 base and J by 2 bases, leaving 17 bases between them.

The genes are TRBV28 and TRBJ1-4, with TRBD1 identical over 10 bases. Germline V gene data show CDR1 as MDHEN and CDR2 as SYDVKM. This CDR3 contains 16 residues. V was pared by 5 bases and J by 4 bases, with 7 bases of the junction left unmatched. CDR3 bases: TGTGCCAGCAGTAGGGACAGGGGAAGGAGTAATGAAAAACTGTTTTTT. This encodes CASSRDRGRSNEKLFF.

The rearrangement uses TRBV13 and TRBJ2-3; D is perhaps TRBD2 (6 bases). Germline lookup yields CDR1 PRHDT and CDR2 FYEKMQ (reference sequence). Trimming cost V 0 bases and J 2 bases, with 12 bases left between them. The CDR3 is 16 residues long. The CDR3 coding sequence is TGTGCCAGCAGCTTAGGAGGACTAACTAACACAGATACGCAGTATTTT. It is translated as CASSLGGLTNTDTQYF.

The rearrangement uses TRBV5-6 and TRBJ2-1; the match to TRBD1 covers 9 bases. The length of the CDR3 is 16 residues. V was pared by 1 base and J by 3 bases, with 5 bases of the junction left unmatched. Looked up from germline, CDR1 is SGHDT and CDR2 is YYEEEE. Here the CDR3 reads CASSLQQGAHYNEQFF. CDR3 DNA: TGTGCCAGCAGCTTGCAACAGGGGGCTCACTACAATGAGCAGTTCTTC.

J is TRBJ2-7 and V is TRBV6-5, with D perhaps matching TRBD1 (5 bases). Trimming removed 4 bases at V and 7 bases at J, with 14 bases between. The germline CDR1 and CDR2 sequences are MNHEY and SVGAGI. This CDR3 contains 13 residues. This CDR3 reads CASSWPGSEEQYF. As DNA, the CDR3 is TGTGCCAGCAGTTGGCCAGGGTCGGAAGAGCAGTACTTC.

The chain is built from TRBV19 and TRBJ1-4; no firm D call. The CDR3 covers 13 residues. V dropped 4 bases and J dropped 5 bases, with 8 bases sitting between them. Germline CDR1 LNHDA, CDR2 SQIVND (reference sequence). CDR3 nucleotide sequence: TGTGCCAGTAGTAATCGGGTAAATGAAAAACTGTTTTTT. Translating gives CASSNRVNEKLFF.

The chain carries TRBV6-5 and TRBJ2-3, with 8 bases aligning to TRBD2. The CDR3 contains 14 residues. Germline lookup yields CDR1 MNHEY and CDR2 SVGAGI. The V gene end was trimmed by 8 bases and the J gene end by 4 bases; junction bases not matched to a gene: 8. CDR3 sequence reads: CASSGTSTSDTQYF. The CDR3 bases are TGTGCCAGCTCGGGGACTAGTACTTCAGATACGCAGTATTTT.

V and J are TRBV7-2 and TRBJ2-2, with 8 nucleotides matching TRBD1. The CDR3 runs 18 residues. From germline, CDR1 is SGHTA and CDR2 FQGNSA. Trimming took 5 bases from V and 9 from J; bases not matched to a gene: 20. DNA for the CDR3: TGTGCCAGCAGCCGAACTCGTTACGGACAGGGAGTTACCCGGGAGCTGTTTTTT. As protein: CASSRTRYGQGVTRELFF. Variable domain in full (rest from reference TRBV7-2 and TRBJ2-2): GAGVSQSPSNKVTEKGKDVELRCDPISGHTALYWYRQSLGQGLEFLIYFQGNSAPDKSGLPSDRFSAERTGGSVSTLTIQRTQQEDSAVYLCASSRTRYGQGVTRELFFGEGSRLTVL.

V is TRBV2 and J is TRBJ2-7, with D maybe TRBD2 (5 bases). The length of the CDR3 is 13 residues. Trimming pared 3 bases from V and 5 bases from J, leaving 11 bases between. Germline V lookup: CDR1 SNHLY, CDR2 FYNNEI. CDR3 nucleotides: TGTGCCAGCAGTGACAGCCCGAGGGACGAGCAGTACTTC. Its protein product is CASSDSPRDEQYF.

The rearrangement joins TRBV19 to TRBJ2-1; the D is unclear. Germline CDR1 reads LNHDA; CDR2 reads SQIVND (reference sequence). The V end was cut by 3 bases, the J end by 5 bases, with 8 bases between. The CDR3 runs to 13 residues. The CDR3 spells CASSIRLHNEQFF. Here the CDR3 DNA reads TGTGCCAGTAGTATCAGACTTCACAATGAGCAGTTCTTC.

This rearrangement joins TRBV5-1 to TRBJ1-1, with 8 bases matching TRBD1. Looked up from germline, CDR1 is SGHRS and CDR2 is YFSETQ. Losses at the gene ends were 3 bases for V and 4 bases for J; bases not matched to a gene: 14. This CDR3 comprises 17 residues. CDR3 bases: TGCGCCAGCAGCTCTCTGGGGACAGGAGTATCTAGCACTGAAGCTTTCTTT. It codes for CASSSLGTGVSSTEAFF.

This rearrangement joins TRBV5-1 to TRBJ2-1, with TRBD2 matching 12 bases. The germline CDR1 and CDR2 sequences are SGHRS and YFSETQ. After removal of 2 bases from V and 0 bases from J, the junction contained 3 bases not matched to a gene. There are 17 residues in the CDR3. Here the CDR3 reads CASSLETSGSSYNEQFF. Here the CDR3 DNA reads TGCGCCAGCAGCTTAGAGACTAGCGGGAGCTCCTACAATGAGCAGTTCTTC.

This clone was observed a handful of times. This sequence joins TRBV29-1 and TRBJ2-3; TRBD2 matches at 15 bases. The trim removed 4 bases at V and 6 bases at J, leaving 2 bases unmatched. The CDR3 consists of 14 residues. The germline V gene has CDR1 SQVTM and CDR2 ANQGSEA. Here the CDR3 DNA reads TGCAGCGTTGGGACTAGCGGGGGGGCGGATACGCAGTATTTT. Its protein is CSVGTSGGADTQYF.

The V call is TRBV30, the J call TRBJ1-1, with TRBD1 matching over 8 bases. The junction had 9 bases not matched to a gene; V was cut back by 3 bases and J by 6 bases. CDR1 GTSNPN and CDR2 SVGIG come from the germline V gene (reference sequence). CDR3 length: 14 residues. CDR3 amino acids: CAWSHGTGTAEAFF. The CDR3 nucleotides are TGTGCCTGGAGCCACGGGACAGGAACGGCTGAAGCTTTCTTT.

V usage is TRBV30 and J usage is TRBJ1-3; tentatively, D is TRBD1 (5 bases). CDR1 and CDR2 (germline): GTSNPN, SVGIG (reference sequence). The V end lost 2 bases, the J end lost 2 bases, and 10 bases lay between the germline ends. The CDR3 spans 14 residues. The CDR3 is CAWSPLRAGNTIYF. CDR3 sequence (DNA): TGTGCCTGGAGTCCTCTCAGGGCTGGAAACACCATATATTTT.

The V call is TRBV10-3, the J call TRBJ2-1, with a possible D match to TRBD1 (8 bases). CDR3 length equals 14 residues. Per the germline V gene, CDR1 is ENHRY and CDR2 is SYGVKD. V shed 11 bases and J shed 3 bases, with 17 bases lying between them. The CDR3 DNA follows: TGTGCCGGCGGACAGGGAGGGAACTACAATGAGCAGTTCTTC. Residues: CAGGQGGNYNEQFF.

The chain links TRBV19 to TRBJ2-6, with D unclear. CDR3 length: 17 amino acids. Germline loops: CDR1 LNHDA, CDR2 SQIVND (reference sequence). The V gene lost 3 bases and the J gene lost 0 bases, with 12 bases spanning the gap. CDR3 in amino acids: CASSITGRFSGANVLTF. The CDR3 bases are TGTGCCAGTAGTATCACGGGTCGTTTCTCTGGGGCCAACGTCCTGACTTTC.